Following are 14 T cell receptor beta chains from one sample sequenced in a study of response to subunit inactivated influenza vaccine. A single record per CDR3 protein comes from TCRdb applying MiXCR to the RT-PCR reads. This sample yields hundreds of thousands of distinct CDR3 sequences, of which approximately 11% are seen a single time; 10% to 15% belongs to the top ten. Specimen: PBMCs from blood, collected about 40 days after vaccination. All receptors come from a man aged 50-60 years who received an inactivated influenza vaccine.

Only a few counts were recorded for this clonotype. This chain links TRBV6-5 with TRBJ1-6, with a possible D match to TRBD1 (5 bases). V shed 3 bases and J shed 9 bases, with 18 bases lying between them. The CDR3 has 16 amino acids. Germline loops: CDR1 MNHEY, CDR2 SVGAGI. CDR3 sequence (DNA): TGTGCCAGCAGTTATCCGGGGCACAGTTTAATTTCACCCCTCCACTTT. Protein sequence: CASSYPGHSLISPLHF.

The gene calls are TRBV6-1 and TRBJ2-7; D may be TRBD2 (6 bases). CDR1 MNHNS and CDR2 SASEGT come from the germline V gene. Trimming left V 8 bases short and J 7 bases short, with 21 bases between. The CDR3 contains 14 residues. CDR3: CASFSGTSKGEQYF. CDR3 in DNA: TGTGCCAGCTTTTCCGGGACTTCTAAGGGGGAGCAGTACTTC.

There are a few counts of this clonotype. The CDR3 DNA reads TGTGCCAGCAGCGTCGCGGACTTTTACAACCAGTATTTT. Translating gives CASSVADFYNQYF. V gene TRBV9 combines with J gene TRBJ2-3, with a possible D match to TRBD2 (5 bases). This CDR3 region has 13 residues. Germline CDR1 and CDR2: SGDLS and YYNGEE. Trimming took off 2 bases at V and 12 bases at J, with 16 bases between the two ends.

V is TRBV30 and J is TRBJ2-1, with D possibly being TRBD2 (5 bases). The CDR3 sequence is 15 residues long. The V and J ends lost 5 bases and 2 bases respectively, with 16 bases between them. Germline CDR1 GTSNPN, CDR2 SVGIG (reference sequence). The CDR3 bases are TGTGCCTGGGGGCTAGCAGAAACTACCTACAATGAGCAGTTCTTC. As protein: CAWGLAETTYNEQFF.

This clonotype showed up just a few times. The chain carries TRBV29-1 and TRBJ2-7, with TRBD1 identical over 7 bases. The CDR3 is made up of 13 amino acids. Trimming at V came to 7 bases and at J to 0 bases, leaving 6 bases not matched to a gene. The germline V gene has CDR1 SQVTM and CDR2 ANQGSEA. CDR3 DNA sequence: TGCAGCGCCGAAGGGGGCACCTCCTACGAGCAGTACTTC. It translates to CSAEGGTSYEQYF.

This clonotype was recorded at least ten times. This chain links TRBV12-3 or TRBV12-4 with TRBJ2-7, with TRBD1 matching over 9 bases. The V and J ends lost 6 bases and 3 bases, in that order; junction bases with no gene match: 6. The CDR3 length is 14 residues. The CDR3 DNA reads TGTGCCAGCAGGAGACAGGGGGTCCTCTACGAGCAGTACTTC. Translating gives CASRRQGVLYEQYF.

This CDR3 is CASSLEPGVYNEQFF. The CDR3 DNA is TGCGCCAGCAGCTTGGAACCGGGAGTTTACAATGAGCAGTTCTTC. The rearrangement joins TRBV5-1 to TRBJ2-1, with a possible D match to TRBD2 (6 bases). Germline CDR1 reads SGHRS; CDR2 reads YFSETQ. The V gene lost 0 bases and the J gene lost 4 bases, with 11 bases spanning the gap. The CDR3 consists of 15 residues.

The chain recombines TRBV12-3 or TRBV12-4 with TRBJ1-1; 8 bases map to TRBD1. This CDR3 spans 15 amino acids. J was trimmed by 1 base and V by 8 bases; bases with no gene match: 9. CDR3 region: CASDNRQGKNTEAFF. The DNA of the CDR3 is TGTGCCAGCGACAACCGACAGGGGAAGAACACTGAAGCTTTCTTT.

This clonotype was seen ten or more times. CDR3 DNA sequence: TGCAGTGCTAGAGAACTCCTAGGACTAGCGGGAGGTAACTCCTACGAGCAGTACTTC. Protein: CSARELLGLAGGNSYEQYF. V gene TRBV20-1 combines with J gene TRBJ2-7; 14 bases align to TRBD2. The germline V gene has CDR1 DFQATT and CDR2 SNEGSKA (reference sequence). Trimming at V came to 0 bases and at J to 0 bases, leaving 10 bases not matched to a gene. This CDR3 comprises 19 residues.

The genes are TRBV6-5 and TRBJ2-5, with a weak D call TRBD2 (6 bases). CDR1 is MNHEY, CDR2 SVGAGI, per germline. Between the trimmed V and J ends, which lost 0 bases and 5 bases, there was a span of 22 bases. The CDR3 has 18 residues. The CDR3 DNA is TGTGCCAGCAGTTACTCTGGTGCCTCTTTAGGCGGGGAGGAGACCCAGTACTTC. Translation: CASSYSGASLGGEETQYF.

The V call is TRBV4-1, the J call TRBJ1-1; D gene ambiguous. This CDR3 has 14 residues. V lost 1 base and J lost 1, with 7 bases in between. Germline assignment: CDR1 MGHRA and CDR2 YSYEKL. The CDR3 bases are TGCGCCAGCAGCCAAGTATCAGGGAACACTGAAGCTTTCTTT. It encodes CASSQVSGNTEAFF.

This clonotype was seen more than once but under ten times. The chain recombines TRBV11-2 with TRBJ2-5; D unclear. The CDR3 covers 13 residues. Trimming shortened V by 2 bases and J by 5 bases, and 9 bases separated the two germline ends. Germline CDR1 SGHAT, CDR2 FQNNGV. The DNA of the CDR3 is TGTGCCAGCAGCTTATGGAGTGGGGAGACCCAGTACTTC. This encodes CASSLWSGETQYF.

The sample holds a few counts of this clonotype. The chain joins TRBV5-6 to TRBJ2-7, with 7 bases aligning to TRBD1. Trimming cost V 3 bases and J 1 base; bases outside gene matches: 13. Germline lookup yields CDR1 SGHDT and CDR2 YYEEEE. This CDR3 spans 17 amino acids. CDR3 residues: CASSYIMTGMGSYEQYF. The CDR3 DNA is TGTGCCAGCAGCTATATAATGACAGGGATGGGATCCTACGAGCAGTACTTC.

This CDR3 is CASSPRSRRGGGNEQFF. DNA for the CDR3: TGCGCCAGCAGCCCCCGATCCAGACGGGGGGGCGGCAATGAGCAGTTCTTC. The genes are TRBV5-1 and TRBJ2-1; 8 nucleotides line up with TRBD2. Germline trimming cut 4 bases from V and 6 bases from J; bases unmatched to any gene: 15. The CDR3 contains 17 residues. Germline assignment: CDR1 SGHRS and CDR2 YFSETQ. Supplemented by reference TRBV5-1 and TRBJ2-1, the full variable domain reads KAGVTQTPRYLIKTRGQQVTLSCSPISGHRSVSWYQQTPGQGLQFLFEYFSETQRNKGNFPGRFSGRQFSNSRSEMNVSTLELGDSALYLCASSPRSRRGGGNEQFFGPGTRLTVL.